The entry that follows covers one TCR beta chain sequence. The data are from a study of blood T cell repertoires in COVID-19. Across the whole study: Material from acute and convalescent COVID-19 was sourced from the United States, Italy and Spain. T cells, B-cell-depleted T cells, or PBMCs supplied cDNA or gDNA.

As processed by the authors: Counts of nucleated cells, estimated from reference gene primer amplification, were obtained. The table came from immunoSEQ multiplex PCR; TCRdb's copy has only in-frame clones and leaves some out. Clone size and V and J calls were adopted from that table, with D and trimming inferred from the DNA. This table has approximately 300,000 clones, about 89% appearing once. The germline V gene encodes CDR1 SGHKS and CDR2 YYEKEE (reference sequence). The CDR3 extends over 11 amino acids. Deletions cut 4 bases from V and 8 bases from J, with 9 bases between. The specimen was peripheral blood. This sequence joins TRBV5-5 and TRBJ2-5; D not certain. This clonotype was obtained from a middle-aged man with acute or convalescent COVID-19. CDR3 in amino acids: CASSLAITQYF. The CDR3 DNA follows: TGTGCCAGCAGCCTCGCTATAACCCAGTACTTC.